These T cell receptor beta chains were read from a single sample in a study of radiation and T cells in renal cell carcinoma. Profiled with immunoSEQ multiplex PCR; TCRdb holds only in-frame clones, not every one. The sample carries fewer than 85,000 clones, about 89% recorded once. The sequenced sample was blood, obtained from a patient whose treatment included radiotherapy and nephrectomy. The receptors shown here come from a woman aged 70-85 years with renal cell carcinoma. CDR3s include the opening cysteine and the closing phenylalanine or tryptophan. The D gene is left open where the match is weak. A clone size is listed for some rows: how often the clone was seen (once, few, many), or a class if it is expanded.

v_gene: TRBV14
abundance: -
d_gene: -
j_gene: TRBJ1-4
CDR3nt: TGTGCCAGCAGCCCAGGGACAATTGTAGGGGAAAAACTGTTTTTT
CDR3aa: CASSPGTIVGEKLFF

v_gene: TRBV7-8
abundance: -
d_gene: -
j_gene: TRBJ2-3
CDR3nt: TGTGCCAGCAGCCTAGCCCCACAGGGTACAGATACGCAGTATTTT
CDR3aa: CASSLAPQGTDTQYF

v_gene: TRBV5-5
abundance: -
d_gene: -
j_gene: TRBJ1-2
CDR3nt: TGTGCCAGCAGCGCCTTGGGGGGATATCAGGGCTCTGGCTACACCTTC
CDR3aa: CASSALGGYQGSGYTF

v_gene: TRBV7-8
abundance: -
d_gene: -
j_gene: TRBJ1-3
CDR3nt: TGTGCCAGCAGCTTACCGTCCGGGAACACCATATATTTT
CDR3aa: CASSLPSGNTIYF

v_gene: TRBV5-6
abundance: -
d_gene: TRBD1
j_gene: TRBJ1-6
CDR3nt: TGTGCCAGCAGCTTCTTCCACCGGGACAGGGGTAATTCACCCCTCCACTTT
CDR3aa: CASSFFHRDRGNSPLHF

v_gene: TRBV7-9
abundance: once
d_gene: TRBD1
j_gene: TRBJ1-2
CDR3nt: TGTGCCAGCAGCTCAATCCAGGGGGCCTATGGCTACACCTTC
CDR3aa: CASSSIQGAYGYTF

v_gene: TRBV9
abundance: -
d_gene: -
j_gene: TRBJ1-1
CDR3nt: TGTGCCAGCAGCGTAGATGTAGGTGAAGCTTTCTTT
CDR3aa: CASSVDVGEAFF

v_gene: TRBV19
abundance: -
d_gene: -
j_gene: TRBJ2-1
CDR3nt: TGTGCCAGTAGTATGACGGGTAGCTCCTACAATGAGCAGTTCTTC
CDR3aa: CASSMTGSSYNEQFF

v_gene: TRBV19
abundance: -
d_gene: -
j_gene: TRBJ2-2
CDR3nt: TGTGCCAGTAGTATATCCGGGGGCGCGACCGGGGAGCTGTTTTTT
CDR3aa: CASSISGGATGELFF

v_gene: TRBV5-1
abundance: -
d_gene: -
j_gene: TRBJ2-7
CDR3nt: TGCGCCAGCAGCTTTTCAGGGAAGCAGTACTTC
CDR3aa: CASSFSGKQYF

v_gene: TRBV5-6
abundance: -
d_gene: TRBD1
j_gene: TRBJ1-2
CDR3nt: TGTGCCAGCACCAAGGGACAGGGATTGGCAGATGGCTACACCTTC
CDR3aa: CASTKGQGLADGYTF

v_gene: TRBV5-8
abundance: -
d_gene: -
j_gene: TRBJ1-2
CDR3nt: TGTGCCAGCAGCTTGGGACAGGCGAACTATGGCTACACCTTC
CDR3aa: CASSLGQANYGYTF

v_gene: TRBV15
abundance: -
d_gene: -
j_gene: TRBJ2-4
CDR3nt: TGTGCCACCAGCAGAGATCGATTGGGGGCCAAAAACATTCAGTACTTC
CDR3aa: CATSRDRLGAKNIQYF

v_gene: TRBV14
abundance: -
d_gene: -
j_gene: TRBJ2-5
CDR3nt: TGTGCCAGCAGCCATGGTCTAGGGTATGGAGAGACCCAGTACTTC
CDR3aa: CASSHGLGYGETQYF

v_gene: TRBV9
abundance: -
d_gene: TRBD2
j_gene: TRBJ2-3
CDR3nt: TGTGCCAGCAGCGGGGCGGGGGGCCCGCAGTATTTT
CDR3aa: CASSGAGGPQYF

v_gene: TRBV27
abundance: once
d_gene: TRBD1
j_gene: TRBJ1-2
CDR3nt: TGTGCCAGCAGCCTAACCGGGACAGGGGGCGCCTGGGGCTACACCTTC
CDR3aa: CASSLTGTGGAWGYTF

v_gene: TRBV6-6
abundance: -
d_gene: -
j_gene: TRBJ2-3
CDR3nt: TGTGCCAGCAGTTACTCTGGCGGGGGCGTTTGGACGCAGTATTTT
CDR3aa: CASSYSGGGVWTQYF

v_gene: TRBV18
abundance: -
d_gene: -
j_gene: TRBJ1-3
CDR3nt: TGTGCCAGCTCACCCACTACAAGTAACACCATATATTTT
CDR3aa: CASSPTTSNTIYF

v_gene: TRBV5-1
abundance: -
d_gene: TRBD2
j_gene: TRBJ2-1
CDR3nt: TGCGCCAGCAGCGCCTTTAAGCGGGGGGGTTACAATGAGCAGTTCTTC
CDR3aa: CASSAFKRGGYNEQFF

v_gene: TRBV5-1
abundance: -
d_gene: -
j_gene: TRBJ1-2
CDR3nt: TGCGCCAGCAGCCAGGGAGGAGAAGGCTATGGCTACACCTTC
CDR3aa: CASSQGGEGYGYTF

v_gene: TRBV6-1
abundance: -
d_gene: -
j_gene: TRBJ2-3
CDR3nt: TGTGCCAGCAGTGAAGCGGGGGTGCGCTCAGATACGCAGTATTTT
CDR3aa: CASSEAGVRSDTQYF

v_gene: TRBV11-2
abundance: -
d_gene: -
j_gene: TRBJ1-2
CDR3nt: TGTGCCAGCAGCACGGGGGGAAAGAACTATGGCTACACCTTC
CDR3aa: CASSTGGKNYGYTF

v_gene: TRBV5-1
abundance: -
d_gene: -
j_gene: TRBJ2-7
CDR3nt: TGCGCCAGCAGCTCGGACGAGTCAGTCCGCGAGCAGTACTTC
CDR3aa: CASSSDESVREQYF

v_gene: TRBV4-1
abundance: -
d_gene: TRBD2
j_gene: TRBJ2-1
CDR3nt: TGCGCCAGCAGCCAAAAACTAGCGGGGGGCAGCTCCTACAATGAGCAGTTCTTC
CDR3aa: CASSQKLAGGSSYNEQFF

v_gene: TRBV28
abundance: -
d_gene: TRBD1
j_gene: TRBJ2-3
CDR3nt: TGTGCCAGCAGTTTCTCCGGGACAGGGAGGTTCACAGATACGCAGTATTTT
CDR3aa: CASSFSGTGRFTDTQYF

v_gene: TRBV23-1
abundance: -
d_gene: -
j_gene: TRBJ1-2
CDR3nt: TGCGCCAGCAGTCAATCGCGCTACACCTTC
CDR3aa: CASSQSRYTF

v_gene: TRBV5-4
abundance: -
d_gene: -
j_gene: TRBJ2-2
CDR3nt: TGTGCCAGCAGCTTGGGGGGGAACACCGGGGAGCTGTTTTTT
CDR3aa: CASSLGGNTGELFF

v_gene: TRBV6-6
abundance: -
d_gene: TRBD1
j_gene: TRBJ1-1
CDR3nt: TGTGCCAGCAGCAGACAGGGGAGGGTCACTGAAGCTTTCTTT
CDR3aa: CASSRQGRVTEAFF

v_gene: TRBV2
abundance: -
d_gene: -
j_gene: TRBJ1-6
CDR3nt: TGTGCCAGCAGCCCGATGGGGGGGGGTAATTCACCCCTCCACTTT
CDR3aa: CASSPMGGGNSPLHF

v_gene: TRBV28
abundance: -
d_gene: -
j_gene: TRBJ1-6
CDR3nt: TGTGCCAGCTGTCAGAGAGATAATTCACCCCTCCACTTT
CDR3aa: CASCQRDNSPLHF

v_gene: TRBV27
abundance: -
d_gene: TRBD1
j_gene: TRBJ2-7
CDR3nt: TGTGCCAGCAGCTCAGCCGGGACAGGGACCTACGAGCAGTACTTC
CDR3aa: CASSSAGTGTYEQYF

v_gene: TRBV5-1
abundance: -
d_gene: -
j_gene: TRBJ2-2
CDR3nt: TGCGCCAGTCAAGACCTCTCCGCCGGGGAGCTGTTTTTT
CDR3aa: CASQDLSAGELFF

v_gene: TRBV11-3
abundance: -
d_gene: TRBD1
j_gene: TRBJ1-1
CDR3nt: TGTGCCAGCAGCCTGGGACAGGGGAAGGTGGTAACTGAAGCTTTCTTT
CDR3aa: CASSLGQGKVVTEAFF

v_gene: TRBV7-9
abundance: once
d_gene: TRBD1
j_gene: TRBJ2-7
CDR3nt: TGTGCCAGCAGCTTAGTGGGGACAGGACCTTACGAGCAGTACTTC
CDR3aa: CASSLVGTGPYEQYF

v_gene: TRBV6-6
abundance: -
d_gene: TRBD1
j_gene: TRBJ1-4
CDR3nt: TGTGCCAGCAGGAACAGGGGCGCGGGAAAACTGTTTTTT
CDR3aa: CASRNRGAGKLFF

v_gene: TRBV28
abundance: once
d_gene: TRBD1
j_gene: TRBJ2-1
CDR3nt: TGTGCCAGCAGTTTTATAGGGGGCCGGTACAATGAGCAGTTCTTC
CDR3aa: CASSFIGGRYNEQFF

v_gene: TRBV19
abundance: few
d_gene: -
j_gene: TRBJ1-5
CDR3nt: TGTGCCAGTAGTATCGACGGAGTACAGCCCCAGCATTTT
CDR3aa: CASSIDGVQPQHF

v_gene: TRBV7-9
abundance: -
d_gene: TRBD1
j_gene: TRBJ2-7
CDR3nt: TGTGCCAGCAGCTTTCTGCCGGGACAGGGAGAATACGAGCAGTACTTC
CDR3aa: CASSFLPGQGEYEQYF

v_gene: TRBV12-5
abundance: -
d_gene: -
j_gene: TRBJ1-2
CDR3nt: TGTGCTAGTGGTTTGGACACGCGGGCCTCCGCTAGGGATGGCTACACCTTC
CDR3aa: CASGLDTRASARDGYTF

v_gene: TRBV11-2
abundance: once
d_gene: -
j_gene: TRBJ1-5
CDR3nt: TGTGCCAGCAGCTTGGGGGATTTCGGTGGACCCCAGCATTTT
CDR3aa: CASSLGDFGGPQHF